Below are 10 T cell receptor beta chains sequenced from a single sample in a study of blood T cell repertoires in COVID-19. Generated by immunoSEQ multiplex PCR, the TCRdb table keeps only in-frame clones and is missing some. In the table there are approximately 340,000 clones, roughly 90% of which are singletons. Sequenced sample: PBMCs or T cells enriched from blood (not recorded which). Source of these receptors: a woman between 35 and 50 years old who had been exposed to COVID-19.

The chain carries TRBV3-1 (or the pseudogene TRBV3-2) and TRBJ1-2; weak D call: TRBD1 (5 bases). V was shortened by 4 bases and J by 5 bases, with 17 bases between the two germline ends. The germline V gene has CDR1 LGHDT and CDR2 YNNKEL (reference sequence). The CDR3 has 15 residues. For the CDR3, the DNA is TGTGCCAGCAGCCGTGCTGGAGTTCAGGGATATGGCTACACCTTC. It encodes CASSRAGVQGYGYTF.

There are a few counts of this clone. The CDR3 coding sequence is TGTGCCAGCAGCCCCGGCCGAGACAGGGCCTCTGGCTACACCTTC. It is translated as CASSPGRDRASGYTF. V usage is TRBV7-6 and J usage is TRBJ1-2; TRBD1 agrees at 7 bases. V was pared by 5 bases and J by 7 bases, with 13 bases of the junction left unmatched. Germline V CDR1 and CDR2: SGHVS, FNYEAQ. The CDR3 extends over 15 amino acids.

CDR3 loop: CASSASLAGAAHEQFF. In nucleotides, the CDR3 is TGTGCCAGCAGCGCCTCTCTAGCGGGAGCTGCTCATGAGCAGTTCTTC. The rearrangement uses TRBV9 and TRBJ2-1, with 10 bases matching TRBD2. V gave up 3 bases and J gave up 8 bases; unmatched junction bases: 11. Germline CDR1 and CDR2: SGDLS and YYNGEE. The CDR3 spans 16 residues.

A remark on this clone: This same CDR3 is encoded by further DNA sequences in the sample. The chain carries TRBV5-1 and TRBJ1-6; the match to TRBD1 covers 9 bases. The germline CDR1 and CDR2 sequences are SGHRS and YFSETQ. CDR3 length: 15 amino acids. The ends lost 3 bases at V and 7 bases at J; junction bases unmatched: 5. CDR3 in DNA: TGCGCCAGCAGCTCCTCCGGGACAGGGAATTCACCCCTCCACTTT. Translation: CASSSSGTGNSPLHF. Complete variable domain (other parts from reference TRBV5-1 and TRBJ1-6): KAGVTQTPRYLIKTRGQQVTLSCSPISGHRSVSWYQQTPGQGLQFLFEYFSETQRNKGNFPGRFSGRQFSNSRSEMNVSTLELGDSALYLCASSSSGTGNSPLHFGNGTRLTVT.

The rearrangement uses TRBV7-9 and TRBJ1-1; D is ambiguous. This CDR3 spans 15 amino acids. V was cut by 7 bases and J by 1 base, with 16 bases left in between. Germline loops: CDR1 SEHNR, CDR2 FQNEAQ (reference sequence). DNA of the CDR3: TGTGCCAGCACTGGAGGAAGGCTGAAGAACACTGAAGCTTTCTTT. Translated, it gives CASTGGRLKNTEAFF.

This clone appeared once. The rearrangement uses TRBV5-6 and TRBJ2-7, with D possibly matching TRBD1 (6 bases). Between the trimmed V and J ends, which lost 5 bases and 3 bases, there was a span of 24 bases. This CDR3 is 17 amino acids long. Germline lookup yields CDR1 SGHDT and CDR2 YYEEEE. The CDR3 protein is CASSAYEWTAERYEQYF. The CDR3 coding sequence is TGTGCCAGCAGTGCGTACGAGTGGACAGCCGAACGCTACGAGCAGTACTTC.

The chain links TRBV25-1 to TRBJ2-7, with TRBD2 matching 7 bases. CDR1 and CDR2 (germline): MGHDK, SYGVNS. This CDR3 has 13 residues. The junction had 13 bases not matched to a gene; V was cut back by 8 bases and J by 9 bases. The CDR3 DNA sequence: TGTGCCAGCGCGGGGGACCGCCCGAATCGGCAGTACTTC. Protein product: CASAGDRPNRQYF.

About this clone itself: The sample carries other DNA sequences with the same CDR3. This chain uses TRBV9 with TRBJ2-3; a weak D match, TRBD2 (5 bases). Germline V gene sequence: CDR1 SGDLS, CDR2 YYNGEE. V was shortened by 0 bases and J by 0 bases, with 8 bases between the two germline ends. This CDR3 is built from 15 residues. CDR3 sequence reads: CASSVVSASTDTQYF. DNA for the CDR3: TGTGCCAGCAGCGTAGTTAGCGCTAGCACAGATACGCAGTATTTT.

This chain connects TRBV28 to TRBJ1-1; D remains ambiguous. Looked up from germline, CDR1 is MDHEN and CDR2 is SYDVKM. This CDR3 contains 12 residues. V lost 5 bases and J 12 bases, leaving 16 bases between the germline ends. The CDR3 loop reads CASSIETRLTFF. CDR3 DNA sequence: TGTGCCAGCAGTATTGAAACTCGACTAACTTTCTTT.

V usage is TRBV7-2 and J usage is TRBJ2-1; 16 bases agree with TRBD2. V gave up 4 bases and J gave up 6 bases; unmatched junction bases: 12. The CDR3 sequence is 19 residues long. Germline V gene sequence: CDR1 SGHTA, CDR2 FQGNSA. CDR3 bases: TGTGCCAGCAGCTCGACCCCGGGACTAGCGGGAGGGACTCTCAATGAGCAGTTCTTC. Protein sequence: CASSSTPGLAGGTLNEQFF.